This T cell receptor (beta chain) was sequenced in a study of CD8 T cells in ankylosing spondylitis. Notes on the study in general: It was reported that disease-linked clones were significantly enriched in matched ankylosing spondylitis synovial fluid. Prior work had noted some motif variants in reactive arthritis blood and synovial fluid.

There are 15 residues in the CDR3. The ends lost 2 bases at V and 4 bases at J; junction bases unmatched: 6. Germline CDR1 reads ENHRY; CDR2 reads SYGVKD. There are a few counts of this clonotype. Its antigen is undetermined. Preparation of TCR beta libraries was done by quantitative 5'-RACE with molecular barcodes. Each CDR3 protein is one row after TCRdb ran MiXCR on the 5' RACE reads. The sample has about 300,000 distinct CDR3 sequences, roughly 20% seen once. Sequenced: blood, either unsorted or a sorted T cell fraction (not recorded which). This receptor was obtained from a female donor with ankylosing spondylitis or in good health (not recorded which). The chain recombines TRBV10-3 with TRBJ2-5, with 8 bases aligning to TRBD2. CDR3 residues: CAISENAGGGETQYF. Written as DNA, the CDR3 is TGTGCCATCAGTGAGAACGCGGGAGGAGGAGAGACCCAGTACTTC.